These T cell receptor beta chains were read from a single sample in a study of blood T cell repertoires in COVID-19. This table comes from immunoSEQ multiplex PCR, and its TCRdb copy is limited to in-frame clones, with some not included. This table holds around 150,000 clones, 80% to 95% found once. Sequenced material: peripheral blood. These receptors came from a woman aged 60-75 years with COVID-19, enrolled during active disease. Both conserved end residues are part of each CDR3. A D gene is named only where the DNA matches it firmly. Only part of the rows carry a size: once, few, many, or a class if the clone is expanded.

d_call clone_size j_call v_call cdr3_aa
. once TRBJ2-7 TRBV5-6 CASSPATGWGEQYF
TRBD2 . TRBJ2-7 TRBV27 CASSLLAGGEGEQYF
. . TRBJ1-6 TRBV2 CASLLGLDNSPLHF
TRBD1 . TRBJ1-2 TRBV10-3 CAISETTGQSYGYTF
TRBD1 . TRBJ1-1 TRBV5-8 CASRASNRGDGTEAFF
TRBD2 . TRBJ2-1 TRBV19 CASSISSGGAWWYNEQFF
TRBD1 . TRBJ2-2 TRBV11-3 CASKSRDSGNTGELFF
. . TRBJ2-7 TRBV3-1/TRBV3-2 CASSPTGERGEQYF
. . TRBJ1-4 TRBV7-9 CASNPGAINEKLFF
TRBD1 once TRBJ1-2 TRBV30 CAWTPGGDGYTF
TRBD1 . TRBJ1-5 TRBV7-8 CASSSTQGRNQPQHF
. . TRBJ2-7 TRBV12-5 CASGGTAAYEQYF
. . TRBJ2-5 TRBV19 CASSRGSQETQYF
. . TRBJ1-6 TRBV20-1 CSASLGDSGSPLHF
. . TRBJ2-3 TRBV7-3 CASSHTRDSDTQYF
. few TRBJ1-6 TRBV4-3 CASSQTEKGSGRGSPLHF
. . TRBJ1-5 TRBV12-3/TRBV12-4 CASSQDSWQPQHF
. . TRBJ2-1 TRBV7-2 CASSPRGGSNNEQFF
. . TRBJ1-1 TRBV7-2 CASSPGITWAKTEAFF
TRBD1 . TRBJ2-7 TRBV10-3 CAISETGTGVPYEQYF
. . TRBJ1-3 TRBV19 CASRAGSTLSGNTIYF
. . TRBJ1-2 TRBV15 CATSRETDNYGYTF
. . TRBJ1-2 TRBV5-5 CASSQRLNYGYTF
TRBD1 few TRBJ2-7 TRBV27 CASRPPSGTGARRGYEQYF
. . TRBJ2-2 TRBV9 CASSVTQSNTGELFF
. . TRBJ1-2 TRBV7-3 CASSLTAGRGYTF
. . TRBJ2-7 TRBV7-9 CASSFQEYDEQYF
TRBD2 . TRBJ2-5 TRBV5-4 CASSFDPISGGQETQYF
. . TRBJ1-5 TRBV4-1 CASSTSGGEAGQPQHF
. . TRBJ1-1 TRBV5-8 CASSSGLGLNTEAFF
. . TRBJ2-7 TRBV30 CAWSKRYGYEQYF
. . TRBJ1-2 TRBV27 CASRASRNGYTF
. . TRBJ1-1 TRBV7-3 CASSPRIGEGTEAFF
TRBD2 . TRBJ2-1 TRBV4-3 CASSPNPGTSGVGRNEQFF
. . TRBJ2-6 TRBV24-1 CATSDPEVPTPKSGANVLTF
TRBD2 . TRBJ2-3 TRBV5-1 CASSDGGETDTQYF
. . TRBJ1-2 TRBV9 CASSPGSNYGYTF
. once TRBJ1-2 TRBV30 CAWQGPNYGYTF
. . TRBJ1-2 TRBV19 CASSTTGPLPGYTF
. . TRBJ1-3 TRBV11-3 CASSPGARSGNTIYF
. . TRBJ1-4 TRBV6-5 CASSYRQGVEKLFF
TRBD1 . TRBJ2-7 TRBV19 CASSAQTGVPYEQYF
. . TRBJ1-2 TRBV9 CASSTPGYGYTF
TRBD1 . TRBJ1-5 TRBV2 CASRKLPGTGSNQPQHF
. . TRBJ1-4 TRBV6-5 CASKEQGRTNEKLFF
. . TRBJ2-7 TRBV4-2 CASSQDGGGSYEQYF
. . TRBJ1-3 TRBV21-1 CASSKPVRIRTGTVSGNTIYF
TRBD1 . TRBJ2-1 TRBV7-3 CASSSDRDSDNNEQFF
TRBD1 . TRBJ1-2 TRBV6-6 CASSTLYDRGEYGYTF
TRBD1 . TRBJ1-2 TRBV19 CASSIDRGIGGYTF
. . TRBJ2-1 TRBV15 CATSRDRSTNNEQFF
. . TRBJ2-7 TRBV19 CASSIKRQGGHEQYF
. . TRBJ1-1 TRBV7-9 CASSLFMGTDAEAFF
. . TRBJ1-6 TRBV5-6 CASSLGGSDNSPLHF
. . TRBJ1-2 TRBV19 CASSILGEYGYTF